The 22 T cell receptor beta chains in this list originate from one sample, sequenced in a study of regulatory T cells in long-lasting Graves disease. This sample's time point: newly diagnosed GD, antithyroid drugs for less than 3 months. The TCR library was prepared using RNA isolated from PBMCs. Libraries of TCR beta came from iRepertoire HTBI primers plus Arm-PCR of CDR3 regions. TCRdb re-derived calls from the multiplex PCR reads in MiXCR, one entry per CDR3 protein. Among hundreds of thousands of distinct CDR3 sequences, approximately 15% were seen once, and the ten largest hold roughly a tenth. These data also featured in a second study, about T cells in Graves' hyperthyroidism and ophthalmopathy.

Specimen: peripheral blood mononuclear cells (PBMCs), collected at new diagnosis, from a patient treated with antithyroid drugs. These receptors originate from a man aged 25-45 years with Graves disease.

This clonotype was recorded at least ten times. The chain combines TRBV7-2 with TRBJ2-5; D perhaps matches TRBD2 (7 bases). The germline V and J ends were trimmed by 5 bases and 3 bases, with 13 bases remaining between them. Germline lookup yields CDR1 SGHTA and CDR2 FQGNSA. The CDR3 is 14 residues long. CDR3 nucleotides: TGTGCCAGCAGCGATCAAGGGGGGGAAGAGACCCAGTACTTC. This gives the protein CASSDQGGEETQYF.

The gene calls are TRBV7-3 and TRBJ2-1; 16 positions match TRBD2. Trimming at V came to 0 bases and at J to 9 bases, leaving 5 bases not matched to a gene. The CDR3 spans 17 residues. Germline loops: CDR1 SGHTA, CDR2 FQGTGA. CDR3 coding DNA: TGTGCCAGCAGCTTAACGGGGACTAGCGGGAGGGCCCGTGAGCAGTTCTTC. Its protein product is CASSLTGTSGRAREQFF.

This clonotype has a count of ten or more. The chain recombines TRBV29-1 with TRBJ1-1; D possibly corresponds to TRBD1 (5 bases). CDR1 and CDR2 from the germline V gene are SQVTM and ANQGSEA. This CDR3 has 13 amino acids. V dropped 6 bases and J dropped 1 base, with 12 bases sitting between them. The CDR3 nucleotides read TGCAGCGTGAGGGCAGGGTCGAACACTGAAGCTTTCTTT. Residues: CSVRAGSNTEAFF.

The chain links TRBV10-2 to TRBJ2-3; 13 nucleotides agree with TRBD2. The CDR3 contains 19 residues. J was trimmed by 5 bases and V by 2 bases; bases with no gene match: 13. Germline V gives CDR1 WSHSY, CDR2 SAAADI. Here the CDR3 reads CASSEIKRGLAGVRDTQYF. CDR3 DNA: TGCGCCAGCAGTGAGATCAAACGAGGACTAGCGGGAGTTCGAGATACGCAGTATTTT.

A few counts support this clonotype. This chain uses TRBV11-2 with TRBJ2-5; 7 bases agree with TRBD2. V shed 5 bases, J shed 1 base, and the junction held 13 bases outside the gene matches. There are 17 residues in the CDR3. CDR1 is SGHAT, CDR2 FQNNGV, per germline. The CDR3 nucleotides are TGTGCCAGCAGCCCCTCCTTTGGAGCGGGGTCCCAAGAGACCCAGTACTTC. Amino acids: CASSPSFGAGSQETQYF.

The chain recombines TRBV6-2 or TRBV6-3 with TRBJ2-7; 9 bases map to TRBD1. After removal of 5 bases from V and 7 bases from J, the junction contained 30 bases not matched to a gene. The germline gives CDR1 MNHEY, CDR2 SVGEGT. The CDR3 extends over 21 amino acids. Here the CDR3 DNA reads TGTGCCAGCAGTCAGGGGAGGGCGGGACAGGGCACCTCCCGATCCTACAATGAGCAGTACTTC. Its translation is CASSQGRAGQGTSRSYNEQYF.

The V call is TRBV18, the J call TRBJ2-7, with 8 bases lining up with TRBD1. CDR3 length: 15 amino acids. CDR1 is KGHSH, CDR2 LQKENI, per germline. J lost 2 bases, V lost 3 bases, and 6 bases had no gene match. The CDR3 DNA is TGTGCCAGCTCACCCCCGGGACAGGCCACCTACGAGCAGTACTTC. Encoded protein: CASSPPGQATYEQYF.

This clonotype has at least ten counts. The chain couples TRBV20-1 to TRBJ2-5; TRBD1 aligns across 8 bases. There are 14 residues in the CDR3. Per germline, CDR1 DFQATT and CDR2 SNEGSKA (reference sequence). The V segment lost 2 bases and the J segment 5 bases; nucleotides outside the gene matches: 7. The CDR3 spells CSARQGQGWETQYF. The CDR3 DNA reads TGCAGTGCTAGACAAGGACAGGGATGGGAGACCCAGTACTTC.

The table lists this clonotype with many counts. The J gene is TRBJ2-2, the V gene TRBV10-3; D call uncertain. The germline V gene has CDR1 ENHRY and CDR2 SYGVKD. Trimming left V 3 bases short and J 4 bases short, with 6 bases between. The CDR3 totals 13 residues. The DNA of the CDR3 is TGTGCCATCAGTGAAGACATCACCGGGGAGCTGTTTTTT. This encodes CAISEDITGELFF.

This clonotype was observed many times. V and J are TRBV9 and TRBJ2-6, with TRBD1 matching over 8 bases. This CDR3 is 20 amino acids long. Germline V gives CDR1 SGDLS, CDR2 YYNGEE. J was trimmed by 0 bases and V by 0 bases; bases with no gene match: 11. DNA of the CDR3: TGTGCCAGCAGCGTAGAAGGTTATCGGGACAGGACCTCTGGGGCCAACGTCCTGACTTTC. Protein: CASSVEGYRDRTSGANVLTF.

This clonotype was counted between two and nine times. This may stem from a read error, because a much larger clone lies one nucleotide away. This likely comes from a read error, as the CDR3 has no conserved phenylalanine or tryptophan at its end. The CDR3 nucleotides read TGTGCCAGCAGTCAAATGCGGAATATGAACACTGAAGCTTTCCTT. Protein product: CASSQMRNMNTEAFL. V gene TRBV6-1 combines with J gene TRBJ1-1; D is ambiguous. Germline assignment: CDR1 MNHNS and CDR2 SASEGT. This CDR3 region has 15 residues. Trimming took off 5 bases at V and 0 bases at J, with 13 bases between the two ends.

At least ten counts were recorded for this clonotype. The chain couples TRBV12-3 or TRBV12-4 to TRBJ1-6; D gene uncertain. CDR3 length equals 14 residues. The germline V and J ends were trimmed by 5 bases and 6 bases, with 11 bases remaining between them. The CDR3: CASSMDGINSPLHF. The CDR3 DNA sequence: TGTGCCAGCAGTATGGACGGAATTAATTCACCCCTCCACTTT.

This chain uses TRBV19 with TRBJ2-1, with D maybe TRBD2 (6 bases). CDR3 size: 14 residues. The germline V gene has CDR1 LNHDA and CDR2 SQIVND (reference sequence). Trimming shortened V by 5 bases and J by 2 bases, and 10 bases separated the two germline ends. The CDR3: CASSWGRTYNEQFF. CDR3 sequence (DNA): TGTGCCAGTAGTTGGGGGAGGACCTACAATGAGCAGTTCTTC.

This clonotype was detected ten times or more. The chain joins TRBV12-3 or TRBV12-4 to TRBJ2-7; no reliable D call. This CDR3 has 18 residues. V lost 2 bases and J 2 bases, leaving 22 bases between the germline ends. The CDR3 is CASSLTPGLGSETYEQYF. The CDR3 DNA sequence: TGTGCCAGCAGTTTAACCCCCGGCTTGGGGTCGGAAACCTACGAGCAGTACTTC.

This clonotype has a count of ten or more. J is TRBJ1-4 and V is TRBV5-1, with no clear D. The CDR3 consists of 14 residues. V shed 4 bases and J shed 5 bases, with 12 bases lying between them. Germline V lookup: CDR1 SGHRS, CDR2 YFSETQ. The CDR3 loop is CASSKGMANEKLFF. CDR3 in DNA: TGCGCCAGCAGCAAAGGGATGGCAAATGAAAAACTGTTTTTT.

On this clonotype: Since a much larger clone is just one base distant, this may be a read error. The CDR3 loop reads CSAEAGLAGAQESQYF. As DNA, the CDR3 is TGCAGTGCTGAGGCGGGACTAGCGGGAGCACAGGAGAGCCAGTACTTC. The chain joins TRBV20-1 to TRBJ2-5; TRBD2 matches 14 bases. The CDR3 is made up of 16 amino acids. Germline V gene lookup returns CDR1 DFQATT and CDR2 SNEGSKA (reference sequence).

This clonotype was observed many times. The genes are TRBV20-1 and TRBJ2-2; D might be TRBD1 (5 bases). Between the trimmed V and J ends, which lost 1 base and 4 bases, there was a span of 10 bases. In germline, CDR1 is DFQATT, CDR2 SNEGSKA (reference sequence). This CDR3 is 14 amino acids long. The CDR3 DNA reads as TGCAGTGCTAGAGGTCAGGGTAGCACCGGGGAGCTGTTTTTT. It codes for CSARGQGSTGELFF.

This clonotype was counted at least ten times. The chain couples TRBV19 to TRBJ1-5; D remains unclear. This CDR3 contains 14 residues. Per germline, CDR1 LNHDA and CDR2 SQIVND (reference sequence). Trimming stripped 6 bases from V and 2 bases from J, with 11 bases between. The CDR3 nucleotides are TGTGCCAGTAGGGAAAGGCAGGGCAATCAGCCCCAGCATTTT. It codes for CASRERQGNQPQHF.

This clonotype has at least ten counts. The chain links TRBV6-2 or TRBV6-3 to TRBJ2-7, with 11 bases aligning to TRBD2. V trimming: 5 bases; J trimming: 6 bases; junction bases outside the gene matches: 12. Germline CDR1 is MNHEY and CDR2 is SVGEGT. The CDR3 covers 16 residues. The DNA for the CDR3 is TGTGCCAGCAGTAGGGTGCTAGCGGGAGGCCCTGGCGAGCAGTACTTC. It codes for CASSRVLAGGPGEQYF.

This clonotype was recorded at least ten times. CDR3 sequence reads: CASSRRGETEAFF. DNA for the CDR3: TGTGCCAGCAGCAGAAGGGGAGAGACTGAAGCTTTCTTT. The chain couples TRBV7-2 to TRBJ1-1, with D possibly TRBD1 on 5 matching bases. V dropped 5 bases and J dropped 5 bases, with 12 bases sitting between them. CDR1 is SGHTA, CDR2 FQGNSA, per germline. This CDR3 contains 13 residues. Full variable domain (missing parts from reference TRBV7-2 and TRBJ1-1): GAGVSQSPSNKVTEKGKDVELRCDPISGHTALYWYRQSLGQGLEFLIYFQGNSAPDKSGLPSDRFSAERTGGSVSTLTIQRTQQEDSAVYLCASSRRGETEAFFGQGTRLTVV.

This clonotype has a handful of counts. V usage is TRBV27 and J usage is TRBJ2-5, with D perhaps matching TRBD1 (6 bases). CDR1 and CDR2 from the germline V gene are MNHEY and SMNVEV (reference sequence). V shed 7 bases and J shed 4 bases, with 25 bases lying between them. The CDR3 runs to 17 residues. The CDR3 DNA reads TGTGCCAGCACCTCAGTGGGGTTTCAGGGGTTGGGAGAGACCCAGTACTTC. As protein: CASTSVGFQGLGETQYF.

On this clonotype: A far larger clone lies a single base away; this is likely a read error. The V gene is TRBV5-1, the J gene TRBJ2-7; possibly TRBD1 for D (7 bases). The germline CDR1 and CDR2 sequences are SGHRS and YFSETQ. The CDR3 has 16 residues. The chain's CDR3 is CASGGLGQSLSYEQYF. As DNA, the CDR3 is TGTGCCAGCGGAGGGCTGGGACAGTCCCTCTCCTACGAGCAGTACTTC.